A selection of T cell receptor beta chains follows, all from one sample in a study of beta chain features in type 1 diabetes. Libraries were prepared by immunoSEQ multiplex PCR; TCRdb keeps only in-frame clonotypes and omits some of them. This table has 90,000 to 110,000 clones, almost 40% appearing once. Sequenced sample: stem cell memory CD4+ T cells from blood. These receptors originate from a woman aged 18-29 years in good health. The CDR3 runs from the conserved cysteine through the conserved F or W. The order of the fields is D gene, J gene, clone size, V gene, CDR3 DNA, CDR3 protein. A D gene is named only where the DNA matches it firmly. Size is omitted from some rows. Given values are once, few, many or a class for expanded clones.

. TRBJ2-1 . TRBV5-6 TGTGCCAGCAGCTTGGACCTAAATGAGCAGTTCTTC CASSLDLNEQFF
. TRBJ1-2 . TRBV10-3 TGTGCCATCAGTGCGATTGGGACAAACTATGGCTACACCTTC CAISAIGTNYGYTF
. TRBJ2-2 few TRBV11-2 TGTGCCAGCAGCTTAACCAGGGATACCGGGGAGCTGTTTTTT CASSLTRDTGELFF
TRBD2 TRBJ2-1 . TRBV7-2 TGTGCCAGCAGCTTAACGGGAGGGCGGTACAATGAGCAGTTCTTC CASSLTGGRYNEQFF
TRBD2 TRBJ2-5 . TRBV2 TGTGCCAGCAGTCGTAGACTAGCGGGGAGTCAAGAGACCCAGTACTTC CASSRRLAGSQETQYF
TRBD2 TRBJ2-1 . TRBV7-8 TGTGCCAGCACCAACCGGGGACTAGCGGGATTCTCCTACAATGAGCAGTTCTTC CASTNRGLAGFSYNEQFF
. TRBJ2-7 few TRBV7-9 TGTGCCAGCAGCTTAGGCGGCACCTACGAGCAGTACTTC CASSLGGTYEQYF
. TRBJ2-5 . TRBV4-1 TGCGCCAGCAGACCCTCGGGCAGGCCGACTATAGAGACCCAGTACTTC CASRPSGRPTIETQYF
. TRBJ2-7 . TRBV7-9 TGTGCCAGCAGCCAACCAAGGGGAGGGATAGGGGGATCCTACGAGCAGTACTTC CASSQPRGGIGGSYEQYF
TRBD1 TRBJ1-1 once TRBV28 TGTGCCAGCAGTTGGCCGTCGGGGCAGGGGGTGTTTGGAGCTTTCTTT CASSWPSGQGVFGAFF
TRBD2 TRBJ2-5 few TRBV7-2 TGTGCCAGCAGCTTAGTAGGTTGGGGACTATTACGGGAGACCCAGTACTTC CASSLVGWGLLRETQYF
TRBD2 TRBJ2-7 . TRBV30 TGTGCCGCAAGGTTTCCTCGGACTAGCGGGAGGAGGTACGAGCAGTACTTC CAARFPRTSGRRYEQYF
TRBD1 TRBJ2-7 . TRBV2 TGTGCCAGCAGCCCTGCGGGCGGGACAGGGATGGGATGGTACTTC CASSPAGGTGMGWYF
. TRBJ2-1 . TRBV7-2 TGTGCCAGCAGCCTTGAGTCCTCCCTCGCCTACAATGAGCAGTTCTTC CASSLESSLAYNEQFF
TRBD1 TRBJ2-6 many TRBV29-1 TGCAGCGTCGGGCAGGGGGCGGCTGGGGCCAACGTCCTGACTTTC CSVGQGAAGANVLTF
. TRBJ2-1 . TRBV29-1 TGCAGCCCTTATCGGGGCAATGAGCAGTTCTTC CSPYRGNEQFF
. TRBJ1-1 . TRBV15 TGTGCCACCGGGCGGAACACTGAAGCTTTCTTT CATGRNTEAFF
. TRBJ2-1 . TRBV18 TGTGCCAGCTCACCCCAACCCTACCCGGGGTCGGTGGACAGTGAGCAGTTCTTC CASSPQPYPGSVDSEQFF
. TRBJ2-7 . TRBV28 TGTGCCAGCAGTCCCCGGGGGCGGGGGCCCTACGAGCAGTACTTC CASSPRGRGPYEQYF
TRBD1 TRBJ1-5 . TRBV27 TGTGCCAGCAGTTTATTTGGACAGGGCAATCAGCCCCAGCATTTT CASSLFGQGNQPQHF
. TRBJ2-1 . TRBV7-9 TGTGCCAGCAGCTTAGGGGCTAGCACCTACAATGAGCAGTTCTTC CASSLGASTYNEQFF
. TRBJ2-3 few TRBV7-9 TGTGCCAGCAGCGCCAGAGGGTCCTCAGATACGCAGTATTTT CASSARGSSDTQYF
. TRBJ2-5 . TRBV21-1 TGTGCCAGCAGCATAATCCCTATTACCGGAACAGGAGTACAAGAGACCCAGTACTTC CASSIIPITGTGVQETQYF
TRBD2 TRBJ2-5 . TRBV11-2 TGTGCCAGCGGACTAGCGGGAGCAAGACGGGCAGAGACCCAGTACTTC CASGLAGARRAETQYF
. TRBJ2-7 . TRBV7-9 TGTGCCAGCAGCTTAGGGGGCTTCAAGAGCTCCTACGAGCAGTACTTC CASSLGGFKSSYEQYF
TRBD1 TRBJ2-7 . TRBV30 TGTGCCTGGACCCATAGGGGCAGGGGGCGCTTAGGTGGCCTCGAGCAGTACTTC CAWTHRGRGRLGGLEQYF
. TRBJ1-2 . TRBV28 TGTGCCAGCAGTTCCCCTTCGGGTATCGGCTACACCTTC CASSSPSGIGYTF
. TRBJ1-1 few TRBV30 TGTGCCTGGAGTGTACGACAGAACACTGAAGCTTTCTTT CAWSVRQNTEAFF
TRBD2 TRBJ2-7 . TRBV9 TGTGCCAGCAGCGTAGGGCTAGCGGGACCCAACGAGCAGTACTTC CASSVGLAGPNEQYF
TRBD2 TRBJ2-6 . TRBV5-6 TGTGCCAGCAGCTGGGAGACTAGCGGGAGGGCCTCTGGGGCTAACGTCCTGACTTTC CASSWETSGRASGANVLTF
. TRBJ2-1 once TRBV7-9 TGTGCCAGCAGCTTAGAGTTCCCACTTGAGCAGTTCTTC CASSLEFPLEQFF
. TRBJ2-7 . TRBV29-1 TGCAGCGTTCCCCCAGACTCCTACGAGCAGTACTTC CSVPPDSYEQYF